This entry describes one T cell receptor (beta chain). The length of the CDR3 is 15 residues. Germline V gives CDR1 SEHNR, CDR2 FQNEAQ (reference sequence). Trimming removed 3 bases from V and 4 bases from J; junction bases left unmatched: 3. This sample is part of a study of blood T cell repertoires in COVID-19. Overall study: T cells, B-cell-depleted T cells, or PBMCs supplied cDNA or gDNA.

In the source study's methods: Reference gene primer amplification in the assay estimated nucleated cell counts. Here immunoSEQ multiplex PCR was the method, and the copy in TCRdb shows in-frame clones only, minus some. V and J calls and clone size are given by that table; D and trimming were obtained from the DNA. The data show 350,000 to 550,000 clones, over 75% seen once. The gene calls are TRBV7-9 and TRBJ2-5; TRBD1 aligns across 12 bases. The source is a man younger than 45 who had recovered from COVID-19. The source material was PBMCs or T cells enriched from blood (not recorded which). CDR3 DNA: TGTGCCAGCAGCTTGGGACAGGGGGCTGGAGAGACCCAGTACTTC. The encoded protein is CASSLGQGAGETQYF.